This T cell receptor beta chain was captured by sequencing in a study of vaccination effects on CD4 cells after COVID-19. To note about this clone: Its antigen is unknown.

Per the germline V gene, CDR1 is MGHRA and CDR2 is YSYEKL. V lost 0 bases, J lost 11 bases, and 2 bases stayed unmatched. CDR3 size: 14 residues. The repertoire was sequenced with immunoSEQ multiplex PCR; TCRdb's copy has only in-frame clones and lacks some. The table lists 25,000 or so clones, approximately 80% of them singletons. In the ViraFEST assay, antigen-specific CD4+ clonotypes were identified by expansion after peptide-pool stimulation. Culture proceeded for approximately 10 days, and CD4+ T cells were then isolated. Vaccinees lacked prior SARS-CoV-2 infection and tested negative for nucleocapsid antibodies. The culture medium for 2 million or so PBMC per well included 10 IU/ml IL-2 and around 10 ug/ml peptides. Half-medium changes using IL-2 medium occurred on days 3 and 7.

Here the sequenced sample was CD4+ T cells from PBMCs cultured with HCoV-NL63 spike peptides, taken before COVID-19 vaccination. This receptor was obtained from a human donor who received a COVID-19 vaccine. The chain uses TRBV4-1 and TRBJ2-1; 12 bases map to TRBD2. This CDR3 is CASSQDLAGGKQFF. The CDR3 bases are TGCGCCAGCAGCCAAGATCTAGCGGGAGGGAAGCAGTTCTTC.